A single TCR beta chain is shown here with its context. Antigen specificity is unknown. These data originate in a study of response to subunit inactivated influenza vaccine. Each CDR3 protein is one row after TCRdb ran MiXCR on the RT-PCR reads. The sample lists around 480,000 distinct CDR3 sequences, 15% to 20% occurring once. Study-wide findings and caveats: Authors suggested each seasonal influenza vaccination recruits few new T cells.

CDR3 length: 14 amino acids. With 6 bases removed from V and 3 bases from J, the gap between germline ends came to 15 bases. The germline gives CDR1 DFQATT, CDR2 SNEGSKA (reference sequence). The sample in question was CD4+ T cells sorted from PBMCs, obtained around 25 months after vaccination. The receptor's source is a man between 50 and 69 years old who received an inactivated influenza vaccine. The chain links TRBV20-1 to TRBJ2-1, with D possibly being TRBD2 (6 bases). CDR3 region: CSARRGGGYNEQFF. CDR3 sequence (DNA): TGCAGTGCGCGGCGGGGCGGCGGCTACAATGAGCAGTTCTTC.